Listed below are T cell receptor beta chains from one sample, sequenced in a study of tumor-infiltrating lymphocytes in primary liver carcinoma. A single record per CDR3 protein comes from TCRdb applying MiXCR to the multiplex PCR reads. The sample shows around 50,000 distinct CDR3 sequences, about 70% of them seen only once. Material for sequencing was liver tumor tissue from sampling region 3. The receptors shown here come from a man aged 40-55 years with primary liver carcinoma and hepatitis B virus infection. CDR3s leave out the opening cysteine and the closing phenylalanine or tryptophan. The order of the fields is V gene, J gene, CDR3 protein.

>TRBV5-1|TRBJ2-1
ASSPDMGNNEQF
>TRBV11-2|TRBJ2-2
ASSLESHTGELF
>TRBV11-2|TRBJ1-4
ASSLEVGDENPF
>TRBV4-1|TRBJ2-2
ASSRPLGSGELF
>TRBV29-1|TRBJ1-1
SVAQRVSTEAF
>TRBV28|TRBJ1-1
ASTQQGNTVAS
>TRBV10-1|TRBJ2-1
SSSDRSYNEQF
>TRBV11-2|TRBJ2-1
ASPHGELNNEQF
>TRBV6-5|TRBJ2-1
VSSPTGNSEQF
>TRBV6-2/TRBV6-3|TRBJ2-6
ASSLGQGTGVNVLT
>TRBV11-2|TRBJ2-1
ASSLDIDPAMGEQF
>TRBV10-2|TRBJ2-1
ASSGTSDHNERF
>TRBV29-1|TRBJ2-1
SAVAQGPFNEQF
>TRBV20-1|TRBJ2-5
SARVIRLAGGMEETQY
>TRBV29-1|TRBJ2-5
NYRRTGLGGTQY
>TRBV6-6|TRBJ2-7
ASSYSTPSVSSEQY
>TRBV25-1|TRBJ2-5
ASSDYGVGTQY
>TRBV11-2|TRBJ2-5
ASSLTWTAQETRH
>TRBV7-3|TRBJ2-1
ASSPTGGNEQF
>TRBV13|TRBJ2-1
ASSLNNEQF
>TRBV10-2|TRBJ1-6
ASSESRYGRNSPLH
>TRBV12-3/TRBV12-4|TRBJ2-2
ASSRGAVELF
>TRBV14|TRBJ1-2
ASSQYGTASPLT
>TRBV6-6|TRBJ2-7
ASSLTSGRGSYEQY
>TRBV6-8|TRBJ2-7
ASNWGQVATSEQY
>TRBV11-3|TRBJ2-5
TSSRGTVESQY
>TRBV4-2|TRBJ1-5
GSSQIETRQPQH
>TRBV28|TRBJ2-5
ASSWAGQLDTQETQY
>TRBV6-1|TRBJ1-2
ASSEMRTGYGYT
>TRBV28|TRBJ1-2
ASSPGENYGYT
>TRBV29-1|TRBJ2-1
SVGNSGRIKGSYNEQF
>TRBV11-2|TRBJ2-7
ASSLSVGLAGGAYDQY
>TRBV11-2|TRBJ2-4
VSIRGAAKNIQY
>TRBV11-2|TRBJ2-3
AGSLEGLAWTDARY
>TRBV29-1|TRBJ2-1
GVEGRGQCNEQF
>TRBV14|TRBJ2-7
AGSAILQDIYEQY
>TRBV7-8|TRBJ2-2
ASSPHRGPNSGELF
>TRBV6-1|TRBJ2-7
ASSERPLAGGEQY
>TRBV29-1|TRBJ2-3
SVNRDRLVTQN
>TRBV5-1|TRBJ2-4
ASSLWYRVPTQQNTQY
>TRBV4-1|TRBJ1-1
VSSHPQRLDTEAF
>TRBV6-2/TRBV6-3|TRBJ2-1
TVGTGGAYNEQF
>TRBV4-1|TRBJ2-1
ASSQCAWSNEQF
>TRBV4-1|TRBJ2-1
ASSQRAGDYGEQF
>TRBV11-2|TRBJ2-7
ASCINPPGQGSYEQY
>TRBV6-1|TRBJ1-2
ASSEMRTGYDYT